The clone carrying this T cell receptor (beta chain) was picked up a small number of times. V trimming: 5 bases; J trimming: 4 bases; junction bases outside the gene matches: 10. Germline loops: CDR1 SGHTA, CDR2 FQGTGA. The CDR3 length is 16 residues. This record comes from a study of blood T cell repertoires in COVID-19. Original data processing: Nucleated cell counts were estimated from reference gene primer amplification. Profiled with immunoSEQ multiplex PCR; TCRdb holds only in-frame clones, not every one. The V and J calls and the clone size are those of that table, but D and trimming were determined from the DNA. This table holds about 120,000 clones, about 88% found once.

The J gene is TRBJ2-3, the V gene TRBV7-3; 9 positions match TRBD2. This TCR was sampled from a woman of 80 years or more with acute or convalescent COVID-19. Sequencing input: peripheral blood. Here the CDR3 DNA reads TGTGCCAGCAGCGCGGGACTAGCTCCTGGTGCAGATACGCAGTATTTT. Translating gives CASSAGLAPGADTQYF.